This TCR beta chain was sequenced in a study of cytomegalovirus exposure and HLA in healthy donors. Study overall: As an earlier analysis found, around 200 million T cells yielded approximately 100 million unique TCR beta sequences. Study results and caveats: A few of the chains that were CMV-associated were confirmed in vitro to be specific for CMV antigens. Rare TCR sequences predominated, though certain public TCRs were found in many donors. Analyses of presence and absence presupposed an approximately uniform sequencing depth across donors.

Both 60 Vbeta primers and 13 Jbeta primers went into the PCR. Sequencing was performed with immunoSEQ multiplex PCR; in TCRdb, only in-frame clones are kept and a portion is missing. The table for this sample gives about 46,000 clones. For this clone: Antigen specificity is unknown.

The CDR3 contains 13 residues. Germline V gene lookup returns CDR1 MDHEN and CDR2 SYDVKM. V lost 5 bases to trimming and J lost 0 bases, with 8 bases between them. This clonotype originated in a woman in her 40s in good health and CMV-seronegative. Sequenced material: PBMCs. The chain is built from TRBV28 and TRBJ2-7, with D perhaps matching TRBD1 (6 bases). In DNA form, the CDR3 reads TGTGCCAGCAGTCGGGACACCTCCTACGAGCAGTACTTC. This codes for CASSRDTSYEQYF.